The 32 T cell receptor beta chains presented below share a single source sample, sequenced in a study of cytomegalovirus exposure and HLA in healthy donors. The PCR contained 60 Vbeta and 13 Jbeta primers. Libraries were prepared by immunoSEQ multiplex PCR; TCRdb keeps only in-frame clonotypes and omits some of them. Across roughly 75,000 clones, the top ten clones capture 0.83% of the sample. Sequenced material: PBMCs. All receptors come from a boy younger than 18 in good health and CMV-seronegative.

The V call is TRBV7-9, the J call TRBJ2-3; 7 nucleotides match TRBD1. The CDR3 is 17 residues long. The trim removed 5 bases at V and 0 bases at J, leaving 11 bases unmatched. Germline V gene lookup returns CDR1 SEHNR and CDR2 FQNEAQ (reference sequence). The CDR3 here is CASSPVLQGFSTDTQYF. Here the CDR3 DNA reads TGTGCCAGCAGCCCGGTGTTACAGGGGTTTAGCACAGATACGCAGTATTTT. The variable domain in full, with the rest retrieved from reference TRBV7-9 and TRBJ2-3, is DTGVSQNPRHKITKRGQNVTFRCDPISEHNRLYWYRQTLGQGPEFLTYFQNEAQLEKSRLLSDRFSAERPKGSFSTLEIQRTEQGDSAMYLCASSPVLQGFSTDTQYFGPGTRLTVL.

This rearrangement joins TRBV5-4 to TRBJ2-3; D uncertain. This CDR3 is built from 16 residues. Germline-derived CDR1 and CDR2 are SGHNT and YYREEE (reference sequence). Trimming took 2 bases from V and 0 from J, leaving 13 bases between them. CDR3 sequence reads: CASSLMGRLSTDTQYF. The CDR3 DNA reads as TGTGCCAGCAGCTTAATGGGCAGGCTAAGCACAGATACGCAGTATTTT.

The chain is built from TRBV14 and TRBJ2-7, with 9 nucleotides matching TRBD1. CDR1 and CDR2 from the germline V gene are SGHDN and FVKESK. J gave up 3 bases and V 4 bases, and 13 bases lay outside the gene matches. This CDR3 comprises 17 residues. The CDR3 is CASSPFLGTGNLYEQYF. As DNA, the CDR3 is TGTGCCAGCAGCCCATTCCTAGGGACAGGGAATCTCTACGAGCAGTACTTC.

V and J are TRBV9 and TRBJ1-1; the D is unclear. CDR1 is SGDLS and CDR2 is YYNGEE in the germline V gene. The CDR3 spans 14 residues. Trimming shortened V by 4 bases and J by 4 bases, and 14 bases separated the two germline ends. This CDR3 reads CASSLTNFGTEAFF. The CDR3 DNA sequence: TGTGCCAGCAGCTTAACTAACTTCGGCACTGAAGCTTTCTTT. The full variable domain, completed using reference TRBV9 and TRBJ1-1, is DSGVTQTPKHLITATGQRVTLRCSPRSGDLSVYWYQQSLDQGLQFLIQYYNGEERAKGNILERFSAQQFPDLHSELNLSSLELGDSALYFCASSLTNFGTEAFFGQGTRLTVV.

The chain is built from TRBV27 and TRBJ2-7; 7 bases agree with TRBD2. CDR3 length: 16 amino acids. V dropped 5 bases and J dropped 6; count of bases not matched to a gene: 16. The V gene's germline CDR1 is MNHEY and CDR2 SMNVEV (reference sequence). Written as DNA, the CDR3 is TGTGCCAGCAGTCCTCCGGGTCGGGCGGGGGTCCGCGAGCAGTACTTC. It yields the protein CASSPPGRAGVREQYF.

The rearrangement links TRBV19 to TRBJ2-1, with 14 bases matching TRBD2. Germline CDR1 LNHDA, CDR2 SQIVND (reference sequence). The V and J ends lost 6 bases and 0 bases, in that order; junction bases with no gene match: 4. The CDR3 consists of 17 residues. CDR3 sequence: CASRGGTSGSSYNEQFF. CDR3 bases: TGTGCCAGTAGAGGCGGGACTAGCGGGAGCTCCTACAATGAGCAGTTCTTC.

This chain uses TRBV19 with TRBJ1-2; 9 positions match TRBD1. Germline V gives CDR1 LNHDA, CDR2 SQIVND (reference sequence). This CDR3 is 18 amino acids long. V was pared by 4 bases and J by 3 bases, with 15 bases of the junction left unmatched. For the CDR3, the DNA is TGTGCCAGTAGTAGATCCGGGACAGGGTATTCCAGGGACTATGGCTACACCTTC. Translating gives CASSRSGTGYSRDYGYTF.

The J gene is TRBJ2-2, the V gene TRBV27; a weak D match, TRBD1 (6 bases). This CDR3 region has 13 residues. Germline CDR1 reads MNHEY; CDR2 reads SMNVEV (reference sequence). The V end lost 6 bases, the J end lost 5 bases, and 10 bases lay between the germline ends. The chain's CDR3 is CASSYRDTGELFF. The CDR3 coding sequence is TGTGCCAGCAGCTACAGGGATACCGGGGAGCTGTTTTTT.

This sequence joins TRBV19 and TRBJ2-2, with D uncertain. The CDR3 is made up of 13 amino acids. Trimming removed 6 bases from V and 4 bases from J, with 9 bases in between. Per germline, CDR1 LNHDA and CDR2 SQIVND (reference sequence). The CDR3, as DNA: TGTGCCAGTAGGATAACTGCCACCGGGGAGCTGTTTTTT. Amino acids: CASRITATGELFF.

The genes are TRBV27 and TRBJ2-7, with D possibly TRBD1 on 7 matching bases. The V and J ends lost 5 bases and 6 bases respectively, with 20 bases between them. The CDR3 extends over 15 amino acids. CDR1 and CDR2 (germline): MNHEY, SMNVEV (reference sequence). The CDR3 loop is CASSMTGMGGGEQYF. CDR3 coding DNA: TGTGCCAGCAGTATGACAGGGATGGGAGGCGGCGAGCAGTACTTC.

The rearrangement joins TRBV2 to TRBJ2-3; D perhaps matches TRBD2 (5 bases). From germline, CDR1 is SNHLY and CDR2 FYNNEI. This CDR3 is built from 10 residues. The V gene lost 6 bases and the J gene lost 9 bases, with 7 bases spanning the gap. Here the CDR3 reads CASREETQYF. The CDR3 coding sequence is TGTGCCAGCAGGGAGGAGACGCAGTATTTT.

The chain uses TRBV4-3 and TRBJ1-3, with a possible D match to TRBD1 (5 bases). The V and J ends lost 0 bases and 0 bases respectively, with 12 bases between them. The CDR3 loop spans 17 amino acids. CDR1 and CDR2 (germline): LGHNA, YSLEER. CDR3 loop: CASSQEGQGYSGNTIYF. Here the CDR3 DNA reads TGCGCCAGCAGCCAAGAGGGGCAGGGTTACTCTGGAAACACCATATATTTT.

The chain links TRBV18 to TRBJ1-5; a weak D match, TRBD1 (5 bases). This CDR3 has 14 residues. Germline CDR1 and CDR2: KGHSH and LQKENI. V lost 3 bases and J 11 bases, leaving 17 bases between the germline ends. This chain's CDR3 is CASSPRQQEQSQHF. CDR3 DNA: TGTGCCAGCTCACCGCGACAGCAGGAGCAGTCCCAGCATTTT.

The chain uses TRBV2 and TRBJ1-6, with 9 bases fitting TRBD1. This CDR3 region has 17 residues. CDR1 SNHLY and CDR2 FYNNEI come from the germline V gene. V lost 5 bases to trimming and J lost 3 bases; unmatched junction nucleotides: 8. Here the CDR3 DNA reads TGTGCCAGCAGTCGGACCGGGACAGGGAACTATAATTCACCCCTCCACTTT. Its protein product is CASSRTGTGNYNSPLHF.

The chain's CDR3 is CASSLFSGGGNEQFF. As DNA, the CDR3 is TGTGCCAGCAGCTTATTTAGCGGGGGCGGCAATGAGCAGTTCTTC. The chain combines TRBV7-3 with TRBJ2-1; 9 bases align to TRBD2. V shed 2 bases, J shed 6 bases, and the junction held 5 bases outside the gene matches. The germline V gene has CDR1 SGHTA and CDR2 FQGTGA. This CDR3 is built from 15 residues.

This chain uses TRBV4-3 with TRBJ2-7, with 8 positions matching TRBD2. Germline assignment: CDR1 LGHNA and CDR2 YSLEER. Trimming removed 4 bases from V and 2 bases from J; junction bases left unmatched: 4. This CDR3 comprises 14 residues. CDR3 DNA sequence: TGCGCCAGCAGCCTGGGACTAGACGCCTACGAGCAGTACTTC. It yields the protein CASSLGLDAYEQYF.

The genes are TRBV19 and TRBJ2-1, with a possible D match to TRBD1 (5 bases). This CDR3 comprises 16 residues. With 7 bases removed from V and 0 bases from J, the gap between germline ends came to 16 bases. In germline, CDR1 is LNHDA, CDR2 SQIVND (reference sequence). This chain's CDR3 is CASKRQPDLSYNEQFF. The CDR3 nucleotides are TGTGCCAGTAAGAGACAGCCCGACCTCTCCTACAATGAGCAGTTCTTC.

The chain uses TRBV4-1 and TRBJ2-3; 9 nucleotides line up with TRBD2. Germline V lookup: CDR1 MGHRA, CDR2 YSYEKL. V trimming: 0 bases; J trimming: 4 bases; junction bases outside the gene matches: 11. This CDR3 comprises 18 residues. The DNA for the CDR3 is TGCGCCAGCAGCCAAGATGTAGTCCAAGCGGGGGGTCCAGATACGCAGTATTTT. It yields the protein CASSQDVVQAGGPDTQYF.

The genes are TRBV5-1 and TRBJ2-2; D is undetermined. The CDR3 contains 15 residues. The V and J ends lost 0 bases and 4 bases respectively, with 10 bases between them. Germline values: CDR1 SGHRS, CDR2 YFSETQ. CDR3 sequence reads: CASSLDSPSTGELFF. In DNA, the CDR3 is TGCGCCAGCAGCTTGGACTCCCCGAGCACCGGGGAGCTGTTTTTT.

CDR3 sequence (DNA): TGTGCCAGCAGCTTAGGGGACAGTTCCTACGAGCAGTACTTC. It encodes CASSLGDSSYEQYF. The chain is built from TRBV7-9 and TRBJ2-7; 7 bases align to TRBD1. Germline lookup yields CDR1 SEHNR and CDR2 FQNEAQ (reference sequence). The CDR3 covers 14 residues. The J segment lost 1 base and the V segment lost 1 base, leaving 1 base of the junction unmatched.

The rearrangement joins TRBV6-1 to TRBJ2-1, with TRBD2 identical over 8 bases. CDR1 is MNHNS and CDR2 is SASEGT in the germline V gene. This CDR3 has 14 residues. J gave up 3 bases and V 2 bases, and 0 bases lay outside the gene matches. The CDR3 DNA reads TGTGCCAGCAGTGAAAGCGGGGGCTACAATGAGCAGTTCTTC. Translation: CASSESGGYNEQFF.

V gene TRBV5-4 combines with J gene TRBJ2-7; 7 nucleotides align to TRBD2. This CDR3 is built from 14 residues. V trimming: 0 bases; J trimming: 5 bases; junction bases outside the gene matches: 5. The V gene's germline CDR1 is SGHNT and CDR2 YYREEE (reference sequence). The CDR3 sequence: CASSLAGTTHEQYF. CDR3 bases: TGTGCCAGCAGCTTGGCCGGGACTACCCACGAGCAGTACTTC.

The V call is TRBV21-1, the J call TRBJ2-7; TRBD2 is taken as the D call from the table, unchecked against the DNA. TRBV21-1 has pseudogene status. The CDR3 extends over 16 amino acids. In nucleotides, the CDR3 is TGTGCCAGCAGCACCCGGATCAGCGGGAGGGTGAATGGGCAGTACTTC. It is translated as CASSTRISGRVNGQYF.

The CDR3 DNA reads as TGTGCCAGCATGACCCTCCCCGGGAGCCAAGAGACCCAGTACTTC. This encodes CASMTLPGSQETQYF. The V gene is TRBV5-4, the J gene TRBJ2-5, with D tentatively TRBD2 (6 bases). Deletions cut 6 bases from V and 1 base from J, with 16 bases between. The CDR3 contains 15 residues. CDR1 is SGHNT and CDR2 is YYREEE in the germline V gene (reference sequence).

This chain uses TRBV13 with TRBJ1-2, with 10 bases matching TRBD1. Trimming took 5 bases from V and 6 from J; bases not matched to a gene: 6. Germline V lookup: CDR1 PRHDT, CDR2 FYEKMQ (reference sequence). The CDR3 loop spans 14 amino acids. CDR3 DNA sequence: TGTGCCAGCAGCATGGGACAGGGGTTTGATGGCTACACCTTC. Encoded protein: CASSMGQGFDGYTF.

The chain links TRBV4-2 to TRBJ2-2, with 9 bases matching TRBD2. Germline CDR1 LGHNA, CDR2 YNFKEQ. There are 18 residues in the CDR3. V gave up 0 bases and J gave up 8 bases; unmatched junction bases: 13. CDR3 nucleotides: TGTGCCAGCAGCCAAGATAGTGGGAGCGGGGGGCCGGCGGGGGAGCTGTTTTTT. Its protein product is CASSQDSGSGGPAGELFF.

CDR3 region: CASSLLRTDNGYTF. The CDR3 region has the DNA TGTGCCAGCAGTCTACTTAGGACAGACAATGGCTACACCTTC. This rearrangement joins TRBV6-6 to TRBJ1-2; D is perhaps TRBD1 (6 bases). Germline V gives CDR1 MNHNY, CDR2 SVGAGI (reference sequence). The V gene lost 5 bases and the J gene lost 6 bases, with 16 bases spanning the gap. The CDR3 length is 14 residues.

V usage is TRBV30 and J usage is TRBJ2-5; D not resolved. V dropped 1 base and J dropped 2 bases, with 5 bases sitting between them. The germline CDR1 and CDR2 sequences are GTSNPN and SVGIG (reference sequence). CDR3 length: 12 amino acids. CDR3 DNA: TGTGCCTGGAGTGCCCAGCAAGAGACCCAGTACTTC. Amino acid sequence: CAWSAQQETQYF.

The CDR3 sequence: CASRARTENTGELFF. The CDR3 nucleotides are TGTGCCAGCAGGGCAAGGACAGAGAACACCGGGGAGCTGTTTTTT. The chain links TRBV5-4 to TRBJ2-2, with D perhaps TRBD1 (6 bases). CDR3 length: 15 residues. V was cut by 5 bases and J by 1 base, with 12 bases left in between. The germline V gene has CDR1 SGHNT and CDR2 YYREEE (reference sequence).

The gene calls are TRBV10-3 and TRBJ1-2; 7 nucleotides match TRBD1. V lost 2 bases, J lost 4 bases, and 10 bases stayed unmatched. The CDR3 is 16 amino acids. The germline gives CDR1 ENHRY, CDR2 SYGVKD. DNA of the CDR3: TGTGCCATCAGTGAGCCGACAGGGTCCGGCTTCTATGGCTACACCTTC. Its translation: CAISEPTGSGFYGYTF.

The chain joins TRBV6-6 to TRBJ1-2, with 7 positions matching TRBD1. The CDR3 runs 14 residues. The junction had 6 bases not matched to a gene; V was cut back by 0 bases and J by 8 bases. Looked up from germline, CDR1 is MNHNY and CDR2 is SVGAGI (reference sequence). DNA of the CDR3: TGTGCCAGCAGTTACTCGACAGGGAAGGAGGGCTACACCTTC. Translation: CASSYSTGKEGYTF.

This chain joins TRBV18 and TRBJ1-6; D may be TRBD1 (5 bases). V was shortened by 3 bases and J by 4 bases, with 7 bases between the two germline ends. CDR1 KGHSH and CDR2 LQKENI come from the germline V gene. This CDR3 is 14 amino acids long. CDR3 protein: CASSPDSYNSPLHF. Here the CDR3 DNA reads TGTGCCAGCTCACCCGACAGTTATAATTCACCCCTCCACTTT.